The TCR beta chain described here comes from a study of blood T cell repertoires in COVID-19. The wider study: COVID-19 samples from acute and convalescent phases originated in the United States, Italy and Spain.

V was pared by 1 base and J by 0 bases, with 7 bases between. Germline V gives CDR1 SGHVS, CDR2 FNYEAQ. The CDR3 is made up of 15 amino acids. Sequenced by immunoSEQ multiplex PCR; TCRdb stores in-frame clones only, minus some. The sample records some 150,000 clones, approximately 85% being singletons. The rearrangement joins TRBV7-6 to TRBJ1-3, with D uncertain. The clonotype comes from an older woman with COVID-19, enrolled during active disease. Sequencing was done on a sample of peripheral blood. The CDR3 sequence is CASSLDSYSGNTIYF. DNA of the CDR3: TGTGCCAGCAGCTTAGACAGCTACTCTGGAAACACCATATATTTT.